Detailed here is one T cell receptor beta chain. Following a re-call of the 5' RACE reads, TCRdb has one entry per CDR3 protein and lacks DNA. The repertoire table contains about 420,000 distinct CDR3 sequences. The data derive from a study of monozygotic twins with inflammatory bowel disease. CDR3 length: 20 amino acids. CDR1 SGHAT and CDR2 FQNNGV come from the germline V gene. J is TRBJ2-1 and V is TRBV11-2; the TCRdb D gene call, TRBD2, has no DNA to confirm it. The sample consisted of blood. This TCR was sampled from a human donor with ulcerative colitis or Crohn's disease, or a healthy co-twin of an affected twin (not recorded which). CDR3 in amino acids: CASSPGEGTSGGQTYNEQFF. The complete variable domain, with remaining parts taken from reference TRBV11-2 and TRBJ2-1, reads EAGVAQSPRYKIIEKRQSVAFWCNPISGHATLYWYQQILGQGPKLLIQFQNNGVVDDSQLPKDRFSAERLKGVDSTLKIQPAKLEDSAVYLCASSPGEGTSGGQTYNEQFFGPGTRLTVL.